This TCR beta chain was recovered during a study of blood T cell repertoires in COVID-19 (dated by TCRdb to 2020 to 2022). About the study as a whole: Samples from collaborators originated in the United States, Italy and Spain and spanned both the acute and convalescent phases of COVID-19. The prospective study material was composed of cDNA or gDNA derived from T cells, B-cell-depleted T cells, or PBMCs. Subjects who had been exposed to COVID-19, were actively infected with it, or had recovered from it provided the deeply sampled blood TCRbeta repertoires that made up the dataset. The repertoires were released in a freely available public database meant as a resource for research on the immune response to SARS-CoV-2. Samples were obtained from the ongoing ImmuneRACE study (first 160 participants) and from about 1,300 subjects provided by 6 global collaborators. Nearly every sample came with metadata listing a de-identified subject ID, COVID-19 status, age in years and sex. Where available, HLA class I and class II types were taken from metadata supplied by the sample provider and were not determined by assay-based typing.

Overall study outcomes, separate from this receptor: Clinical and demographic metadata were provided uncurated, with the amount varying by source and participant.

The immunoSEQ Assay, a bias-controlled multiplex PCR, was used to amplify TCRbeta CDR3 regions from genomic DNA. The study's own analysis went as follows. Within the assay, amplification of reference gene primers was used to estimate how many nucleated cells each sample contained. To quantify the absolute abundance of each unique TCRbeta CDR3 rearrangement, sequence reads were collapsed and filtered. For each sample, productive Simpson clonality was calculated as the square root of Simpson's diversity index across productive rearrangements. The table comes from immuneACCESS by way of TCRdb, which keeps in-frame sequences with V and J called. Part of the clones is missing from these tables; in studies checked, under half for an unresolved V gene and the rest for unknown reasons. V, J and clone size derive from that table, while D and trimming were established from the DNA sequence. The sample contains about 120,000 clones, 90% of them found a single time. The ten most abundant clones make up 1.5% to 2% of the sample.

Each collaborating institution followed its own protocols to collect whole blood in K2EDTA tubes. For TCRbeta analysis, collaborator samples were shipped as frozen whole blood, as isolated PBMCs, or as DNA extracted from either sample type. A note on this clone: There is no known antigen for this receptor. The input lacks base qualities; no much larger clone sits a single base away.

Spanning cysteine to phenylalanine, the CDR3 consists of 12 amino acids. Just the 36-base CDR3 DNA is kept, in frame starting at base 1. V lost 4 bases and J lost 6 bases; the stretch between them is 10 bases long. The receptor was derived from a human donor with active COVID-19. The donor label of this sample is uncertain. The V gene is TRBV12-3 or TRBV12-4 and the J gene is TRBJ2-7; the D gene lacks a confident call. Sequencing was performed on peripheral blood. The CDR3 loop reads CASSSSDREQYF. The DNA sequence follows: TGTGCCAGCAGTTCCAGCGACCGCGAGCAGTACTTC.